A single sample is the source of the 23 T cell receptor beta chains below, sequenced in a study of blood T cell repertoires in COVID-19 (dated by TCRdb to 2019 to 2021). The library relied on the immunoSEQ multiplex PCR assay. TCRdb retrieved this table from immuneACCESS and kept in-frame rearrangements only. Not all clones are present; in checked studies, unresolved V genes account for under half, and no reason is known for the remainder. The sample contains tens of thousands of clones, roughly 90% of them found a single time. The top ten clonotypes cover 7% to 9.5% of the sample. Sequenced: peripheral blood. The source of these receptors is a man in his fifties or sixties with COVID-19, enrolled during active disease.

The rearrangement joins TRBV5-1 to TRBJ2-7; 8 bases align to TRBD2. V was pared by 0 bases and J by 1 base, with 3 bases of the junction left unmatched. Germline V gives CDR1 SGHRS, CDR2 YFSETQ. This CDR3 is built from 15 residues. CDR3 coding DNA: TGCGCCAGCAGCTTGGATACGGGGGGGTCCTACGAGCAGTACTTC. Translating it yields CASSLDTGGSYEQYF.

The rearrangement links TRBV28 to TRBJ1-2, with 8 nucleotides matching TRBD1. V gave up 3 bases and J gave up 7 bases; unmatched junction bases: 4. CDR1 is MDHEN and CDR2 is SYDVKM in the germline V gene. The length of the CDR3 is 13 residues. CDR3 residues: CASSLVTGVGYTF. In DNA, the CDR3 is TGTGCCAGCAGTTTGGTGACAGGGGTTGGCTACACCTTC.

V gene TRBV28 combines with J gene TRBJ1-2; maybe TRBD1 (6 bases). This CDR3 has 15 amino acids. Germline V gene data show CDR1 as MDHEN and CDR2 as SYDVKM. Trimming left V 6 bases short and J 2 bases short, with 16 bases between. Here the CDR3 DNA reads TGTGCCAGCAGGGGTGGTCAGGGGCCCAACTATGGCTACACCTTC. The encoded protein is CASRGGQGPNYGYTF.

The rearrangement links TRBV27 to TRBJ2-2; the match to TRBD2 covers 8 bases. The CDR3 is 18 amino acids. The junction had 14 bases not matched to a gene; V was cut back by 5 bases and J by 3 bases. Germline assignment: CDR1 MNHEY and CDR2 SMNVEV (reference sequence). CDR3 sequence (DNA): TGTGCCAGCAGTCCCCCTGTTGTAGCGGGAATTGACACCGGGGAGCTGTTTTTT. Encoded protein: CASSPPVVAGIDTGELFF.

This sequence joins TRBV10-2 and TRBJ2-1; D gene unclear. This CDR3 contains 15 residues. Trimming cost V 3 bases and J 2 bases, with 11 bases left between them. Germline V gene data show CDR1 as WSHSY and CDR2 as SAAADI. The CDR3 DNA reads TGCGCCAGCAGTGAAGAGGAGTACGCCTACAATGAGCAGTTCTTC. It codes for CASSEEEYAYNEQFF.

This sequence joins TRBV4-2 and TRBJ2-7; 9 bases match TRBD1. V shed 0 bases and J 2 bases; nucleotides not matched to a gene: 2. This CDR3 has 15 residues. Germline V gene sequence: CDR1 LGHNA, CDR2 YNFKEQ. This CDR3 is CASSQEGTGTYEQYF. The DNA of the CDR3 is TGTGCCAGCAGCCAAGAGGGGACAGGGACCTACGAGCAGTACTTC.

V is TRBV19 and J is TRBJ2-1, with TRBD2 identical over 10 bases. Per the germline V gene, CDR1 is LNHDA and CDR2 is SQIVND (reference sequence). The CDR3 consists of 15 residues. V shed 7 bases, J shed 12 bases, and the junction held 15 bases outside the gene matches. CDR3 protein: CASNPAGGPSVGQFF. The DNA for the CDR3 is TGTGCCAGTAACCCAGCGGGAGGGCCCTCTGTTGGGCAGTTCTTC.

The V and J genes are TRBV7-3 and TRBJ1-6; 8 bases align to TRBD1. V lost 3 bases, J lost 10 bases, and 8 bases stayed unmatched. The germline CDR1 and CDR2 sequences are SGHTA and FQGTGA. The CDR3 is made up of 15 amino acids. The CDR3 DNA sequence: TGTGCCAGCAGCTTGGAAGCAGGGGGCGCCTCACCCCTCCACTTT. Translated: CASSLEAGGASPLHF. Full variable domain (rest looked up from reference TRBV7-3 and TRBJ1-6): GAGVSQTPSNKVTEKGKYVELRCDPISGHTALYWYRQSLGQGPEFLIYFQGTGAADDSGLPNDRFFAVRPEGSVSTLKIQRTERGDSAVYLCASSLEAGGASPLHFGNGTRLTVT.

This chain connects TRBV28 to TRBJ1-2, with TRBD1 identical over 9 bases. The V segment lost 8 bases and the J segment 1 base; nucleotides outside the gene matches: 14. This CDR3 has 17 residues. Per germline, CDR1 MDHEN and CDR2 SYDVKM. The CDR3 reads CASCPLPGTGLNYGYTF. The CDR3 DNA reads TGTGCCAGCTGCCCGCTCCCCGGGACAGGGCTTAACTATGGCTACACCTTC.

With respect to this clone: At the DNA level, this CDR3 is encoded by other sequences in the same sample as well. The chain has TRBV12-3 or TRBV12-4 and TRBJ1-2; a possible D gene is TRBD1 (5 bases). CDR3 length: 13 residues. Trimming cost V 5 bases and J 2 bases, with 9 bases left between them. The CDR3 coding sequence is TGTGCCAGCAGTCTGACAGCCAACTATGGCTACACCTTC. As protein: CASSLTANYGYTF.

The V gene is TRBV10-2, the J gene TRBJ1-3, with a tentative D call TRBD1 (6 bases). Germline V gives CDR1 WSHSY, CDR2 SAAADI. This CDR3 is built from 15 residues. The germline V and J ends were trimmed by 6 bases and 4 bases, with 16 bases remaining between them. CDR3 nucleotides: TGCGCCAGCAGGGCCGCGGGGGGGCTGGGAAACACCATATATTTT. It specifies CASRAAGGLGNTIYF.

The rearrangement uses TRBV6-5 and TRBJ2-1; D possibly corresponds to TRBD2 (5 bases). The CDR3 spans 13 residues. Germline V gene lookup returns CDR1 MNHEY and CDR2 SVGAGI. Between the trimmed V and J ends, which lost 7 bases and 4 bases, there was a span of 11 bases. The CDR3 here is CASTEDFYNEQFF. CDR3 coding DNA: TGTGCCAGCACCGAGGACTTTTACAATGAGCAGTTCTTC.

The CDR3 protein is CASSPRGQFQPQHF. CDR3 DNA sequence: TGTGCCAGCAGCCCCAGGGGGCAGTTTCAGCCCCAGCATTTT. V gene TRBV7-2 combines with J gene TRBJ1-5; 8 bases are shared with TRBD1. There are 14 residues in the CDR3. The germline gives CDR1 SGHTA, CDR2 FQGNSA. V lost 5 bases, J lost 6 bases, and 6 bases stayed unmatched.

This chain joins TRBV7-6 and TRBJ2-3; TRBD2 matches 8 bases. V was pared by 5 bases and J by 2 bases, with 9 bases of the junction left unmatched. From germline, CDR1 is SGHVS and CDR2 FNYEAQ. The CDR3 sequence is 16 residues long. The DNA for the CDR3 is TGTGCCAGCAGCCCCGTGGCAGCGGGAGTCACAGATACGCAGTATTTT. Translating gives CASSPVAAGVTDTQYF.

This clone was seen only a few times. The CDR3 sequence: CASSFNRVDGGELFF. CDR3 coding DNA: TGTGCCAGCAGCTTTAACAGGGTTGATGGCGGGGAGCTGTTTTTT. The genes are TRBV11-2 and TRBJ2-2, with D tentatively TRBD1 (6 bases). The CDR3 sequence is 15 residues long. Deletions cut 3 bases from V and 7 bases from J, with 15 bases between. Germline-derived CDR1 and CDR2 are SGHAT and FQNNGV. Variable domain in full (rest from reference TRBV11-2 and TRBJ2-2): EAGVAQSPRYKIIEKRQSVAFWCNPISGHATLYWYQQILGQGPKLLIQFQNNGVVDDSQLPKDRFSAERLKGVDSTLKIQPAKLEDSAVYLCASSFNRVDGGELFFGEGSRLTVL.

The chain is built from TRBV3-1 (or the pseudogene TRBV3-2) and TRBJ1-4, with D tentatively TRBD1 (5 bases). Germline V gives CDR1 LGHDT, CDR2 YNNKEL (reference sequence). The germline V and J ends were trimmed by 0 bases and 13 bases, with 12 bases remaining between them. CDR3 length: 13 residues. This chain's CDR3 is CASSQEGGGSLFF. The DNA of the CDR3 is TGTGCCAGCAGCCAAGAGGGGGGAGGCTCACTGTTTTTT.

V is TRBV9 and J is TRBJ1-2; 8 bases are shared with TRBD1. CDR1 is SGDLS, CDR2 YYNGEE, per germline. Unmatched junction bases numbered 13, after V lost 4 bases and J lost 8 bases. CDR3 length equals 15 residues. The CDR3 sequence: CASSQRPGGAKGYTF. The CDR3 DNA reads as TGTGCCAGCAGCCAAAGACCAGGGGGCGCGAAAGGCTACACCTTC.

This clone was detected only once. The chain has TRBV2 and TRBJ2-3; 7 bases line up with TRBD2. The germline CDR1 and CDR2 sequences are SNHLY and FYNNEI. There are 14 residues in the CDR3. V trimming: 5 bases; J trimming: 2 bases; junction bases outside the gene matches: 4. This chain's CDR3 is CASSSRGTTDTQYF. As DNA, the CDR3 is TGTGCCAGCAGTTCGCGGGGGACCACAGATACGCAGTATTTT. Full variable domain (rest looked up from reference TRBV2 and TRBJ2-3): EPEVTQTPSHQVTQMGQEVILRCVPISNHLYFYWYRQILGQKVEFLVSFYNNEISEKSEIFDDQFSVERPDGSNFTLKIRSTKLEDSAMYFCASSSRGTTDTQYFGPGTRLTVL.

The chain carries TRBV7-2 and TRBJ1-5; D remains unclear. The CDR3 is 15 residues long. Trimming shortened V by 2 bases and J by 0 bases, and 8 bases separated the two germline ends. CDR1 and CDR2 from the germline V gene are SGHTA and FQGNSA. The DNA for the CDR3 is TGTGCCAGCAGCTTAATGAGAAATAGCAATCAGCCCCAGCATTTT. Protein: CASSLMRNSNQPQHF.

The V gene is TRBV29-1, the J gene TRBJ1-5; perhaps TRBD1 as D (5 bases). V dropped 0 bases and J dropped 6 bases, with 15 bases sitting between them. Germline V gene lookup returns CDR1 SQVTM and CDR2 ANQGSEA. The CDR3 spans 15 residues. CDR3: CSVEEGRVGGQPQHF. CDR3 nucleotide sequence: TGCAGCGTTGAAGAAGGCAGGGTCGGCGGTCAGCCCCAGCATTTT.

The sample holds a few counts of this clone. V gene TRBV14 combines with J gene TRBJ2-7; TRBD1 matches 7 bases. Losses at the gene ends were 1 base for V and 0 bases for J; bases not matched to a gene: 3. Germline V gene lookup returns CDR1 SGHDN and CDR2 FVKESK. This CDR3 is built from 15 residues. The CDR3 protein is CASSQGGTASYEQYF. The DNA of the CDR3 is TGTGCCAGCAGCCAAGGTGGGACAGCCTCCTACGAGCAGTACTTC.

The CDR3, as DNA: TGCAGCGTTCTGCCTAGCGGGGCTAGCACAGATACGCAGTATTTT. Protein: CSVLPSGASTDTQYF. The V gene is TRBV29-1, the J gene TRBJ2-3; TRBD2 matches 9 bases. The germline CDR1 and CDR2 sequences are SQVTM and ANQGSEA. The J segment lost 0 bases and the V segment lost 5 bases, leaving 6 bases of the junction unmatched. The CDR3 is made up of 15 amino acids.

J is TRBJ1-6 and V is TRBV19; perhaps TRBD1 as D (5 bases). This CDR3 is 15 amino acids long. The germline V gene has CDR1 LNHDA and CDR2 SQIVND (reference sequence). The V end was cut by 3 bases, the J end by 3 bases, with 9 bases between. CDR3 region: CASSIPDIYNSPLHF. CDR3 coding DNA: TGTGCCAGTAGTATCCCGGACATCTATAATTCACCCCTCCACTTT. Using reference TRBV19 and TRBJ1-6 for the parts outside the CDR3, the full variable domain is DGGITQSPKYLFRKEGQNVTLSCEQNLNHDAMYWYRQDPGQGLRLIYYSQIVNDFQKGDIAEGYSVSREKKESFPLTVTSAQKNPTAFYLCASSIPDIYNSPLHFGNGTRLTVT.